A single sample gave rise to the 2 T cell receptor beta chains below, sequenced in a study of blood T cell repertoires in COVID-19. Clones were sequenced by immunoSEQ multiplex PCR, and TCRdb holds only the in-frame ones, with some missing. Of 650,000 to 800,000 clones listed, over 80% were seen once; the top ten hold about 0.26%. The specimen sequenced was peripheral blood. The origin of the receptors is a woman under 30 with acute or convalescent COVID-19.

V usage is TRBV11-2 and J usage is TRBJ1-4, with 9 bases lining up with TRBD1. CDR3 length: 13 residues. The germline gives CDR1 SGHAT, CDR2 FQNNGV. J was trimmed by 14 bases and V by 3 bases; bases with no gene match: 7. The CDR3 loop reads CASSLVQGAGLFF. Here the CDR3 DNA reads TGTGCCAGCAGCTTGGTACAGGGGGCTGGTCTGTTTTTT. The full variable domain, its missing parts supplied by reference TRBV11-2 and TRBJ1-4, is EAGVAQSPRYKIIEKRQSVAFWCNPISGHATLYWYQQILGQGPKLLIQFQNNGVVDDSQLPKDRFSAERLKGVDSTLKIQPAKLEDSAVYLCASSLVQGAGLFFGSGTQLSVL.

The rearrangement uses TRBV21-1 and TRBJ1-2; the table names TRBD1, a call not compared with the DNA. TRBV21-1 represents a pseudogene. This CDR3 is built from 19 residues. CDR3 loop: CASSKRWAGQGPHNYGYTF. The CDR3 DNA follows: TGTGCCAGCAGCAAAAGATGGGCGGGACAGGGACCCCATAACTATGGCTACACCTTC.